These T cell receptor beta chains were read from a single sample in a study of identifying expanded T cells in peripheral blood. Profiled with immunoSEQ multiplex PCR; TCRdb holds only in-frame clones, not every one. The sample has over 100,000 clones; roughly nine tenths are singletons. The sequenced material came from blood. The receptors derive from a person aged 18-70 years in good health. Each CDR3 is given with its conserved first and last residue. The D gene is left open where the match is weak. A row's size may be missing; if present it is once, few, many or a size class.

J gene: TRBJ1-2
V gene: TRBV6-5
CDR3 length: 15
clone size: .
D gene: TRBD1
CDR3 protein: CASSYGTGVGYGYTF
CDR3 DNA: TGTGCCAGCAGTTACGGGACAGGGGTGGGCTATGGCTACACCTTC

J gene: TRBJ1-1
V gene: TRBV18
CDR3 length: 14
clone size: .
D gene: TRBD1
CDR3 protein: CASSLSTGATEAFF
CDR3 DNA: TGTGCCAGCTCACTCTCGACAGGGGCAACTGAAGCTTTCTTT

J gene: TRBJ1-2
V gene: TRBV15
CDR3 length: 11
clone size: .
D gene: .
CDR3 protein: CATSSRYGYTF
CDR3 DNA: TGTGCCACCAGCAGTCGGTATGGCTACACCTTC

J gene: TRBJ2-3
V gene: TRBV6-1
CDR3 length: 16
clone size: .
D gene: .
CDR3 protein: CASSESPGSSTDTQYF
CDR3 DNA: TGTGCCAGCAGTGAATCACCGGGGTCCAGCACAGATACGCAGTATTTT

J gene: TRBJ2-1
V gene: TRBV5-4
CDR3 length: 15
clone size: once
D gene: .
CDR3 protein: CASSLGRGADNEQFF
CDR3 DNA: TGTGCCAGCAGCTTGGGACGGGGGGCGGACAATGAGCAGTTCTTC

J gene: TRBJ1-2
V gene: TRBV14
CDR3 length: 18
clone size: .
D gene: .
CDR3 protein: CASSQVLGYQDGNYGYTF
CDR3 DNA: TGTGCCAGCAGCCAAGTATTGGGATATCAGGACGGTAACTATGGCTACACCTTC

J gene: TRBJ1-1
V gene: TRBV14
CDR3 length: 13
clone size: .
D gene: .
CDR3 protein: CASSLGRSTEAFF
CDR3 DNA: TGTGCCAGCAGCCTAGGGCGAAGCACTGAAGCTTTCTTT

J gene: TRBJ2-4
V gene: TRBV9
CDR3 length: 17
clone size: once
D gene: TRBD1
CDR3 protein: CASSPRTGGVGIDIQYF
CDR3 DNA: TGTGCCAGCAGCCCCCGGACAGGGGGTGTAGGGATCGACATTCAGTACTTC

J gene: TRBJ2-1
V gene: TRBV5-1
CDR3 length: 15
clone size: .
D gene: TRBD1
CDR3 protein: CASSLGGRFSDEQFF
CDR3 DNA: TGCGCCAGCAGCTTAGGGGGCCGCTTTTCAGATGAGCAGTTCTTC

J gene: TRBJ2-3
V gene: TRBV5-5
CDR3 length: 15
clone size: .
D gene: TRBD1
CDR3 protein: CASSGTGSNTDTQYF
CDR3 DNA: TGTGCCAGCAGCGGGACAGGGTCCAACACAGATACGCAGTATTTT

J gene: TRBJ2-5
V gene: TRBV6-5
CDR3 length: 16
clone size: .
D gene: .
CDR3 protein: CASRYRRATKGETQYF
CDR3 DNA: TGTGCCAGCAGATACCGAAGGGCCACTAAGGGAGAGACCCAGTACTTC

J gene: TRBJ2-7
V gene: TRBV19
CDR3 length: 14
clone size: .
D gene: TRBD1
CDR3 protein: CASSAGQGTYEQYF
CDR3 DNA: TGTGCCAGTAGTGCGGGACAGGGGACCTACGAGCAGTACTTC

J gene: TRBJ1-2
V gene: TRBV5-4
CDR3 length: 15
clone size: .
D gene: TRBD1
CDR3 protein: CASSLVQGAAYGYTF
CDR3 DNA: TGTGCCAGCAGCTTGGTACAGGGGGCGGCCTATGGCTACACCTTC

J gene: TRBJ2-1
V gene: TRBV11-3
CDR3 length: 15
clone size: .
D gene: TRBD2
CDR3 protein: CASSSTSGPWDEQFF
CDR3 DNA: TGTGCCAGCAGCTCCACTAGCGGCCCCTGGGATGAGCAGTTCTTC

J gene: TRBJ2-1
V gene: TRBV7-9
CDR3 length: 16
clone size: .
D gene: .
CDR3 protein: CASSLEPGLIYNEQFF
CDR3 DNA: TGTGCCAGCAGCTTAGAGCCAGGGCTAATCTACAATGAGCAGTTCTTC

J gene: TRBJ2-7
V gene: TRBV27
CDR3 length: 17
clone size: .
D gene: TRBD1
CDR3 protein: CASSQKPGQGASYEQYF
CDR3 DNA: TGTGCCAGCAGCCAGAAACCGGGACAGGGGGCCTCCTACGAGCAGTACTTC

J gene: TRBJ1-2
V gene: TRBV10-3
CDR3 length: 14
clone size: few
D gene: .
CDR3 protein: CAISDGDGLGGYTF
CDR3 DNA: TGTGCCATCAGTGACGGGGACGGTTTGGGTGGCTACACCTTC

J gene: TRBJ2-7
V gene: TRBV7-8
CDR3 length: 14
clone size: .
D gene: TRBD2
CDR3 protein: CASSLLRGDYEQYF
CDR3 DNA: TGTGCCAGCAGCTTACTTCGGGGGGACTACGAGCAGTACTTC

J gene: TRBJ2-1
V gene: TRBV18
CDR3 length: 16
clone size: .
D gene: .
CDR3 protein: CASSPRPPSSYNEQFF
CDR3 DNA: TGTGCCAGCTCACCACGTCCGCCGTCATCCTACAATGAGCAGTTCTTC